The subject of this entry is one T cell receptor (beta chain). What it binds is unknown. The entry originates in a study of cytomegalovirus exposure and HLA in healthy donors. Overall study findings and caveats: For cytomegalovirus status, the classifier reportedly gave diagnoses with high specificity and sensitivity.

Some clones are missing from TCRdb's copy, which holds only in-frame ones; the method was immunoSEQ multiplex PCR. Seen here are 250,000 to 350,000 clones, roughly 86% observed once, and the top ten hold around 0.88%. This receptor was obtained from a man younger than 40 in good health and CMV-seronegative. The specimen was PBMCs.

CDR3 bases: TGTGCCAGCAGTTCCTGGGGGGTGGCCAAAAACATTCAGTACTTC. Encoded protein: CASSSWGVAKNIQYF. The chain employs TRBV6-5 and TRBJ2-4, with a tentative D call TRBD2 (6 bases). The CDR3 extends over 15 amino acids. V was shortened by 4 bases and J by 1 base, with 11 bases between the two germline ends. CDR1 and CDR2 from the germline V gene are MNHEY and SVGAGI.